One sample yielded the 22 T cell receptor beta chains listed below, sequenced in a study of cytomegalovirus exposure and HLA in healthy donors (dated by TCRdb to the late 2010s). The receptor library was made with the immunoSEQ multiplex PCR assay. For the multiplex PCR, a mixture combining 60 forward primers for TCR Vbeta segments and 13 reverse primers for TCR Jbeta segments was used. Entries here come from immuneACCESS through TCRdb and include only in-frame sequences with V and J called. Some clones fail to appear in such tables; in the studies checked, an unresolved V gene covers under half of the shortfall, and the cause of the remainder is unknown. Present in this sample are 95,000 to 150,000 clones, approximately 80% of which were seen just once. Around 1.8% of the sample belongs to the ten largest clones. Sequencing used PBMCs. The receptors here all came from a man in his fifties or sixties in good health and CMV-seronegative.

Remarks on this clone: Other DNA sequences of this sample code for an identical CDR3. The rearrangement joins TRBV7-3 to TRBJ2-5, with 7 bases that match TRBD2. The CDR3 is 15 residues long. The V gene end was trimmed by 4 bases and the J gene end by 4 bases; junction bases not matched to a gene: 9. Germline V gives CDR1 SGHTA, CDR2 FQGTGA. The CDR3 loop reads CASSSMGQRGETQYF. CDR3 nucleotides: TGTGCCAGCAGCTCAATGGGGCAGCGGGGAGAGACCCAGTACTTC.

Of note for this clone: The junction departs from the called germline gene at one end, perhaps through a read error. The rearrangement joins TRBV7-9 to TRBJ2-1; 12 bases line up with TRBD2. CDR1 is SEHNR and CDR2 is FQNEAQ in the germline V gene (reference sequence). The CDR3 consists of 19 residues. The CDR3 bases are TGTTCCAGCAGTCAACTAGCGGGGGGTCTCCTACGCTCCTACAATGAGCAGTTCTTC. Residues: CSSSQLAGGLLRSYNEQFF. Complete variable domain (other parts from reference TRBV7-9 and TRBJ2-1): DTGVSQNPRHKITKRGQNVTFRCDPISEHNRLYWYRQTLGQGPEFLTYFQNEAQLEKSRLLSDRFSAERPKGSFSTLEIQRTEQGDSAMYLCSSSQLAGGLLRSYNEQFFGPGTRLTVL.

This chain joins TRBV6-5 and TRBJ2-3; weak D call: TRBD1 (6 bases). Germline CDR1 reads MNHEY; CDR2 reads SVGAGI. This CDR3 has 11 amino acids. V gave up 0 bases and J gave up 15 bases, with 10 bases separating them. The CDR3 DNA is TGTGCCAGCAGTTACTCCGGGACATGTTATTTT. Amino acids: CASSYSGTCYF.

The gene calls are TRBV7-6 and TRBJ1-3; D gene unclear. V shed 6 bases and J shed 0 bases, with 12 bases lying between them. Germline CDR1 SGHVS, CDR2 FNYEAQ. There are 15 residues in the CDR3. CDR3: CASSSDTDSGNTIYF. The CDR3, as DNA: TGTGCCAGCAGTTCCGACACAGACTCTGGAAACACCATATATTTT.

The rearrangement joins TRBV9 to TRBJ2-3; perhaps TRBD2 as D (6 bases). The CDR3 sequence is 16 residues long. The V gene lost 4 bases and the J gene lost 1 base, with 16 bases spanning the gap. Germline V gene sequence: CDR1 SGDLS, CDR2 YYNGEE. Here the CDR3 reads CASSPPLGGGTDTQYF. The DNA for the CDR3 is TGTGCCAGCAGCCCCCCCTTAGGCGGGGGCACAGATACGCAGTATTTT. The full variable domain, rest sourced from reference TRBV9 and TRBJ2-3, is DSGVTQTPKHLITATGQRVTLRCSPRSGDLSVYWYQQSLDQGLQFLIQYYNGEERAKGNILERFSAQQFPDLHSELNLSSLELGDSALYFCASSPPLGGGTDTQYFGPGTRLTVL.

This rearrangement joins TRBV4-3 to TRBJ1-2; TRBD1 aligns across 8 bases. Per the germline V gene, CDR1 is LGHNA and CDR2 is YSLEER. The CDR3 contains 15 residues. V shed 3 bases and J 4 bases; nucleotides not matched to a gene: 7. The CDR3 sequence: CASSQVQGAGYGYTF. In nucleotides, the CDR3 is TGCGCCAGCAGCCAGGTTCAGGGGGCGGGCTATGGCTACACCTTC.

This rearrangement joins TRBV6-1 to TRBJ2-7; TRBD1 matches at 7 bases. Germline CDR1 is MNHNS and CDR2 is SASEGT. This CDR3 spans 19 amino acids. V trimming: 6 bases; J trimming: 6 bases; junction bases outside the gene matches: 26. This CDR3 reads CASSEFGVGSTGPGGEQYF. CDR3 coding DNA: TGTGCCAGCAGCGAATTTGGCGTGGGCTCGACAGGCCCAGGGGGCGAGCAGTACTTC.

The chain recombines TRBV10-3 with TRBJ2-2, with D tentatively TRBD1 (5 bases). This CDR3 region has 15 residues. V was clipped by 10 bases and J by 4 bases, with 19 bases between them. The germline gives CDR1 ENHRY, CDR2 SYGVKD. The CDR3 loop is CATNPVGAGTGELFF. In DNA, the CDR3 is TGTGCCACTAACCCGGTAGGGGCAGGCACCGGGGAGCTGTTTTTT.

This chain uses TRBV19 with TRBJ2-2; 8 bases agree with TRBD1. CDR3 length: 16 residues. Germline CDR1 reads LNHDA; CDR2 reads SQIVND (reference sequence). V was pared by 5 bases and J by 4 bases, with 9 bases of the junction left unmatched. Written as DNA, the CDR3 is TGTGCCAGTAGTCCCCGGACAGGGCAGGGCACCGGGGAGCTGTTTTTT. Protein product: CASSPRTGQGTGELFF.

This clone showed up just a few times. V and J are TRBV7-6 and TRBJ2-3, with a weak D call TRBD2 (6 bases). Trimming stripped 0 bases from V and 0 bases from J, with 16 bases between. This CDR3 comprises 18 residues. Germline V gene sequence: CDR1 SGHVS, CDR2 FNYEAQ. CDR3 in DNA: TGTGCCAGCAGCTTAGCAATCCGGGGGAGAACTAGCACAGATACGCAGTATTTT. Protein product: CASSLAIRGRTSTDTQYF.

This chain uses TRBV25-1 with TRBJ1-5, with D unclear. This CDR3 is 15 amino acids long. V shed 2 bases and J shed 7 bases, with 15 bases lying between them. The germline V gene has CDR1 MGHDK and CDR2 SYGVNS. CDR3 in DNA: TGTGCCAGCAGTGAAGGGAGTAGGCTTGGGCAGCCCCAGCATTTT. It is translated as CASSEGSRLGQPQHF. Using reference TRBV25-1 and TRBJ1-5 for the parts outside the CDR3, the full variable domain is EADIYQTPRYLVIGTGKKITLECSQTMGHDKMYWYQQDPGMELHLIHYSYGVNSTEKGDLSSESTVSRIRTEHFPLTLESARPSHTSQYLCASSEGSRLGQPQHFGDGTRLSIL.

The V call is TRBV5-6, the J call TRBJ1-1; D possibly corresponds to TRBD1 (6 bases). Trimming took 3 bases from V and 0 from J, leaving 12 bases between them. This CDR3 comprises 15 residues. CDR1 SGHDT and CDR2 YYEEEE come from the germline V gene. The CDR3 spells CASSSVRDMNTEAFF. Here the CDR3 DNA reads TGTGCCAGCAGCTCTGTCAGGGACATGAACACTGAAGCTTTCTTT.

This chain connects TRBV14 to TRBJ2-5; D unclear. Germline assignment: CDR1 SGHDN and CDR2 FVKESK. Trimming left V 5 bases short and J 5 bases short, with 6 bases between. This CDR3 has 11 residues. The CDR3 spells CASSEAETQYF. The CDR3 nucleotides are TGTGCCAGCAGCGAAGCGGAGACCCAGTACTTC.

V usage is TRBV7-2 and J usage is TRBJ1-1; D might be TRBD1 (5 bases). CDR1 is SGHTA, CDR2 FQGNSA, per germline. The V and J ends lost 1 base and 4 bases respectively, with 16 bases between them. This CDR3 spans 16 amino acids. The CDR3 DNA sequence: TGTGCCAGCAGCTTAGGAGCTAGAGGGGAGGGCACTGAAGCTTTCTTT. Its translation is CASSLGARGEGTEAFF. The variable domain in full, with the rest retrieved from reference TRBV7-2 and TRBJ1-1, is GAGVSQSPSNKVTEKGKDVELRCDPISGHTALYWYRQSLGQGLEFLIYFQGNSAPDKSGLPSDRFSAERTGGSVSTLTIQRTQQEDSAVYLCASSLGARGEGTEAFFGQGTRLTVV.

This sequence joins TRBV5-1 and TRBJ2-5; perhaps TRBD2 as D (5 bases). This CDR3 spans 14 amino acids. Per germline, CDR1 SGHRS and CDR2 YFSETQ. Trimming took off 0 bases at V and 2 bases at J, with 8 bases between the two ends. The CDR3 DNA follows: TGCGCCAGCAGCTTGGAGCGGTCACAAGAGACCCAGTACTTC. Translating it yields CASSLERSQETQYF.

The V and J genes are TRBV13 and TRBJ1-2, with D possibly TRBD1 on 6 matching bases. Germline V gene lookup returns CDR1 PRHDT and CDR2 FYEKMQ (reference sequence). Trimming left V 0 bases short and J 2 bases short, with 7 bases between. The CDR3 is 14 amino acids. CDR3 DNA sequence: TGTGCCAGCAGCTTAGGAACAGGGAACTATGGCTACACCTTC. This encodes CASSLGTGNYGYTF.

This chain connects TRBV13 to TRBJ1-4; D is unclear. The germline V gene encodes CDR1 PRHDT and CDR2 FYEKMQ (reference sequence). Between the trimmed V and J ends, which lost 6 bases and 8 bases, there was a span of 13 bases. The CDR3 has 13 residues. CDR3 residues: CASRGRAREKLFF. In DNA, the CDR3 is TGTGCCAGCAGGGGGAGGGCAAGGGAAAAACTGTTTTTT.

This chain links TRBV6-4 with TRBJ2-2; TRBD2 matches at 8 bases. The CDR3 sequence is 17 residues long. Trimming at V came to 0 bases and at J to 2 bases, leaving 5 bases not matched to a gene. The germline V gene has CDR1 MRHNA and CDR2 SNTAGT. The CDR3 is CASSDSISGGNTGELFF. Here the CDR3 DNA reads TGTGCCAGCAGTGACTCGATAAGCGGGGGAAACACCGGGGAGCTGTTTTTT.

The V gene is TRBV5-4, the J gene TRBJ1-6; 7 nucleotides agree with TRBD1. From germline, CDR1 is SGHNT and CDR2 YYREEE (reference sequence). CDR3 length: 15 residues. After removal of 0 bases from V and 9 bases from J, the junction contained 6 bases not matched to a gene. The CDR3 here is CASSLGQGESSPLHF. The CDR3 bases are TGTGCCAGCAGCTTGGGACAGGGAGAGAGTTCACCCCTCCACTTT. The variable domain in full, completed from reference TRBV5-4 and TRBJ1-6, reads ETGVTQSPTHLIKTRGQQVTLRCSSQSGHNTVSWYQQALGQGPQFIFQYYREEENGRGNFPPRFSGLQFPNYSSELNVNALELDDSALYLCASSLGQGESSPLHFGNGTRLTVT.

The sample holds a few counts of this clone. The chain has TRBV5-1 and TRBJ2-2; 9 bases are a match to TRBD1. J was trimmed by 4 bases and V by 2 bases; bases with no gene match: 6. The CDR3 has 16 residues. The V gene's germline CDR1 is SGHRS and CDR2 YFSETQ. CDR3 residues: CASSFGQGSRTGELFF. For the CDR3, the DNA is TGCGCCAGCAGCTTCGGACAGGGGAGTCGCACCGGGGAGCTGTTTTTT.

The chain links TRBV14 to TRBJ1-2, with D uncertain. The CDR3 spans 14 residues. Trimming removed 1 base at V and 4 bases at J, with 10 bases between. Germline-derived CDR1 and CDR2 are SGHDN and FVKESK. The DNA of the CDR3 is TGTGCCAGCAGCCAAGGACCCGGGGTCTATGGCTACACCTTC. Its protein product is CASSQGPGVYGYTF.

This sequence joins TRBV6-1 and TRBJ2-3; TRBD1 agrees at 8 bases. The CDR3 sequence is 15 residues long. V shed 6 bases and J 4 bases; nucleotides not matched to a gene: 9. The germline CDR1 and CDR2 sequences are MNHNS and SASEGT. The CDR3 DNA sequence: TGTGCCAGCAGGCCCCGGGACAGGTGGGCAGATACGCAGTATTTT. The encoded protein is CASRPRDRWADTQYF.